This TCR beta chain was sequenced in a study of cytomegalovirus exposure and HLA in healthy donors. Trimming took 0 bases from V and 6 from J, leaving 5 bases between them. The CDR3 length is 12 residues. Per germline, CDR1 SGDLS and CDR2 YYNGEE. Produced via immunoSEQ multiplex PCR; TCRdb's table is partial and in-frame only. The sample yields around 300,000 clones, just over 85% seen once. The sequence was obtained from a young woman in good health and CMV-seronegative. The V call is TRBV9, the J call TRBJ2-3; no clear D gene. The material sequenced was PBMCs. Here the CDR3 DNA reads TGTGCCAGCAGCGTAGCTCCGGATACGCAGTATTTT. It specifies CASSVAPDTQYF.